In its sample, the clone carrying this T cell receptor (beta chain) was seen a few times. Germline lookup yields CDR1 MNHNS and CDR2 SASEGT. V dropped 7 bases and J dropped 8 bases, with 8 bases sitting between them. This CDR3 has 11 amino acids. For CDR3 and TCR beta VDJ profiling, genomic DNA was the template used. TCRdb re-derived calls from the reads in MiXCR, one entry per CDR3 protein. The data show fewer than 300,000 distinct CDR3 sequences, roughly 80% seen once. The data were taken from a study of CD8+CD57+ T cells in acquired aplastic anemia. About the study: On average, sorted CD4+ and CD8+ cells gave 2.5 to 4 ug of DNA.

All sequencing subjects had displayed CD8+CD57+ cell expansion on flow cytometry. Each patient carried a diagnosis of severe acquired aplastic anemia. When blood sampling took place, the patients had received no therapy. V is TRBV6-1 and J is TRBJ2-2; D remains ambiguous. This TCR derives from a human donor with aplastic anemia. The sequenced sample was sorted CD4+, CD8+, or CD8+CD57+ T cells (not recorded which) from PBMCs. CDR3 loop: CASTEPGELFF. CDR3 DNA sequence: TGTGCCAGCACCGAACCAGGGGAGCTGTTTTTT.